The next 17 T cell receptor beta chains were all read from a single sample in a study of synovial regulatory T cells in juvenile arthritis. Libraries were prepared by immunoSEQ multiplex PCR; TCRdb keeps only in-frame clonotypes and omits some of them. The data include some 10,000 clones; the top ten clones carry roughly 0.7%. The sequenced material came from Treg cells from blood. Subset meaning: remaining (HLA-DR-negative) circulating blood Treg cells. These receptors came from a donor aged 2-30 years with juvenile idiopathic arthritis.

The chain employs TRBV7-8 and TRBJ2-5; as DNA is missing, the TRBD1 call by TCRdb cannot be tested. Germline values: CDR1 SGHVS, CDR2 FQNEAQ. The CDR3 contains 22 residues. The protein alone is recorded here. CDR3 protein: CASSFIPPPQGYQPKAQETQYF.

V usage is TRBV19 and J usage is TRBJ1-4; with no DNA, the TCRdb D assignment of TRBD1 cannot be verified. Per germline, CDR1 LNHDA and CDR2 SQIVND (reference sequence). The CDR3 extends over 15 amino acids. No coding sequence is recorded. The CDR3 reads CASSRRQGSNEKLFF.

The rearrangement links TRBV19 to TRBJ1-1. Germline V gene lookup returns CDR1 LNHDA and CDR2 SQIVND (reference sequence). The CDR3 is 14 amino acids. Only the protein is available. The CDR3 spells CASSRLQAPTEAFF.

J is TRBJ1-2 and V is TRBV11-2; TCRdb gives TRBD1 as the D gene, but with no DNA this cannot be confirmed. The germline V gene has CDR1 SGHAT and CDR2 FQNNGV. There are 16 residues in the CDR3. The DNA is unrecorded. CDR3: CASSLLRPDRVYGYTF.

CDR3 protein: CASSPRTDSNQPQHF. The gene calls are TRBV7-2 and TRBJ1-5; TCRdb proposes TRBD1, but this gene call is untestable without DNA. The CDR3 is 15 residues long. This entry has no DNA. Germline CDR1 and CDR2: SGHTA and FQGNSA.

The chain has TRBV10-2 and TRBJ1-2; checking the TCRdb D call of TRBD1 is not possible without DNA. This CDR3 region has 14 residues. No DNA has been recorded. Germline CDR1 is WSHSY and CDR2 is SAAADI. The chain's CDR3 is CASSESGQWYGYTF.

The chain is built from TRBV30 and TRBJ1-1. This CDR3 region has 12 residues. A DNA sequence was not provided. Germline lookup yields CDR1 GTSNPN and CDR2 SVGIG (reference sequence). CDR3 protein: CAWSVPDHEAFF.

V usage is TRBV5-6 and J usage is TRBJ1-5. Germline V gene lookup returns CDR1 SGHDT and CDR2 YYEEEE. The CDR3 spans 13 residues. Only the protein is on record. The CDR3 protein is CASSPGRGQPQHF.

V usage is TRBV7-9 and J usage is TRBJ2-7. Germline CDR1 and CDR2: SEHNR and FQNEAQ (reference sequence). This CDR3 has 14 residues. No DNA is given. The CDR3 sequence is CASSSWTGHYEQYF.

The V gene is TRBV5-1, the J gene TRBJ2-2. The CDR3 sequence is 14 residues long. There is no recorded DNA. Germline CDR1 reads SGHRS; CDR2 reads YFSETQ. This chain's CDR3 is CASSLGANTGELFF. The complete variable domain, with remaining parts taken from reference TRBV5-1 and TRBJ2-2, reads KAGVTQTPRYLIKTRGQQVTLSCSPISGHRSVSWYQQTPGQGLQFLFEYFSETQRNKGNFPGRFSGRQFSNSRSEMNVSTLELGDSALYLCASSLGANTGELFFGEGSRLTVL.

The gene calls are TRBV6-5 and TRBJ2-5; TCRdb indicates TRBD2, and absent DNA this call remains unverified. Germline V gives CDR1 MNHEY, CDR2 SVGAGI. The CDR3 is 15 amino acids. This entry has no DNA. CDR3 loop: CASRELAGPYETQYF.

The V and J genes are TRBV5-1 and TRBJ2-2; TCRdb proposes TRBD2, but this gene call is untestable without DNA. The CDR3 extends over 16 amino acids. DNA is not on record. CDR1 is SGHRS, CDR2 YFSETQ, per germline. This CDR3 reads CASSPLGSGVTGELFF.

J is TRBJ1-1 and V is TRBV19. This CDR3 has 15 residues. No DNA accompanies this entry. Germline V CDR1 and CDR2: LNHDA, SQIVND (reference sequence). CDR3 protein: CASSIRVALNTEAFF. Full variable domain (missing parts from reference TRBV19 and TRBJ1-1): DGGITQSPKYLFRKEGQNVTLSCEQNLNHDAMYWYRQDPGQGLRLIYYSQIVNDFQKGDIAEGYSVSREKKESFPLTVTSAQKNPTAFYLCASSIRVALNTEAFFGQGTRLTVV.

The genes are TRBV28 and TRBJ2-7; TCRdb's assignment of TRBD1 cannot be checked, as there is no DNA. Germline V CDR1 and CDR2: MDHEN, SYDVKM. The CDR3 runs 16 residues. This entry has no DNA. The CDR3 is CASRFTGQGADHEQYF.

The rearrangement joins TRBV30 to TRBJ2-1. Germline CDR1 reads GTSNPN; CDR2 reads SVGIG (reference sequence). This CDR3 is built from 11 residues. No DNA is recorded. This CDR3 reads CAWRGLNEQFF.

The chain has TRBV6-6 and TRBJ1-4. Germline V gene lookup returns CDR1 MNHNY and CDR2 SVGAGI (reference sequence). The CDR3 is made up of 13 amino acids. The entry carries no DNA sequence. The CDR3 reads CASSYGGNEKLFF.

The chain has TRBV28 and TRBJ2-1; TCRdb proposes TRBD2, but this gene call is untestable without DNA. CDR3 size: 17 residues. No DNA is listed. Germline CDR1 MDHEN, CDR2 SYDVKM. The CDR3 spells CASSLWGSGAVANEQFF.